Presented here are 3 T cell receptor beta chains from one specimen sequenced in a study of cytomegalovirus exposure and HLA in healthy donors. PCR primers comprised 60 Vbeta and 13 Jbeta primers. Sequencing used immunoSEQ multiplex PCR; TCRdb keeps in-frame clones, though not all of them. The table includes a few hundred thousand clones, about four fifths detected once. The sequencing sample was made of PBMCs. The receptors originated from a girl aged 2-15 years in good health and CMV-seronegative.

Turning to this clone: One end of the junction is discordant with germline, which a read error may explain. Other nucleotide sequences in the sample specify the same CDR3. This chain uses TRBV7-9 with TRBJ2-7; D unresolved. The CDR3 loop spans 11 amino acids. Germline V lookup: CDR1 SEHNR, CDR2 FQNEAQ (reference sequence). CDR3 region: CASSPSSEQYF. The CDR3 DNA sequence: TGTGCCAGCAGCCCTTCCTCCGAGCAGTACTTC.

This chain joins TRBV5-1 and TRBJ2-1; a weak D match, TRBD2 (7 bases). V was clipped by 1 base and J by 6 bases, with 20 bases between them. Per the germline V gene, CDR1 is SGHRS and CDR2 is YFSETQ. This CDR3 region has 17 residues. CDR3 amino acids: CASSLLRGPSISNEQFF. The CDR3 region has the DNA TGCGCCAGCAGCTTGCTGCGGGGGCCGTCAATAAGCAATGAGCAGTTCTTC.

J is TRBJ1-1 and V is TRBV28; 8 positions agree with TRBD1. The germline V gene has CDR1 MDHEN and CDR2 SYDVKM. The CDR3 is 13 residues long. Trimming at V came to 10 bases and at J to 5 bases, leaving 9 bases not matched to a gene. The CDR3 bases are TGTGCCACCTTCCGACAGGGGTTAACTGAAGCTTTCTTT. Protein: CATFRQGLTEAFF.